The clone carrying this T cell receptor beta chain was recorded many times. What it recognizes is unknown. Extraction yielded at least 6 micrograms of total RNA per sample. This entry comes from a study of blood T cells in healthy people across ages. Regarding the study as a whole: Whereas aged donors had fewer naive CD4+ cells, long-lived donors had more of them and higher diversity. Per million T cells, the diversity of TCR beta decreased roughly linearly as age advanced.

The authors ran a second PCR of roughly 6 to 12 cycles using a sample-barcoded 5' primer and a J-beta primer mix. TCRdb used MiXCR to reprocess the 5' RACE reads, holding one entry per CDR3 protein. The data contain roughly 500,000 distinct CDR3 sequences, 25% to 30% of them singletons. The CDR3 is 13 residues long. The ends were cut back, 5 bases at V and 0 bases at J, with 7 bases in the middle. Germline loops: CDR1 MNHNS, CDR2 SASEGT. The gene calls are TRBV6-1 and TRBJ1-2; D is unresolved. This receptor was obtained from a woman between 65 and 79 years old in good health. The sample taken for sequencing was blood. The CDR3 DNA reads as TGTGCCAGCAGTCGGGATCCTAACTATGGCTACACCTTC. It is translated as CASSRDPNYGYTF.